This T cell receptor (beta chain) comes out of a study of T cells after yellow fever vaccination. Study results and limitations: A minor fraction of clonotypes spanned both CD4 and CD8 compartments. By day 5 rather than day 15, the secondary response had peaked, though it was weaker.

The 5'RACE template-switching step produced TCR cDNA and added a universal primer site and UMIs. TCRdb re-analysed the 5' RACE reads in MiXCR, keeping a single row per CDR3 protein. The sample carries a few hundred thousand distinct CDR3 sequences, around 3.6% recorded once. This clonotype was seen at least ten times. What it binds is not known. An end of the junction differs from the germline gene, which may be a read error. The CDR3 sequence is 15 residues long. CDR1 SSHAT and CDR2 FNYEAQ come from the germline V gene (reference sequence). The gene calls are TRBV7-7 and TRBJ2-2; D is undetermined. Sequencing was performed on PBMCs, taken on the day of the yellow fever booster vaccination. This TCR came from a man between 18 and 35 years old who received the YFV17D yellow fever vaccine. The CDR3: CASSLDGPNTGELFF. The DNA of the CDR3 is TGTGCTAGCAGCTTAGATGGACCGAACACCGGGGAGCTGTTTTTT.